This T cell receptor beta chain was captured in a study of beta chain features in type 1 diabetes. Study findings and constraints: Relative to healthy donors, patients appeared to have naive, central memory and Treg TCRB repertoires that were more similar.

Points on this clone: What it binds is unknown.

CDR3 size: 18 residues. V shed 1 base and J 2 bases; nucleotides not matched to a gene: 6. Germline values: CDR1 MGHRA, CDR2 YSYEKL. CD45RO/CCR7/CD25/CD127/CD95/CD27 separated CD4+ naive, central memory, regulatory and stem cell-like memory cells by sorting. The study reverse transcribed the entire isolated RNA, so it sequenced expressed TCRB transcripts. Produced via immunoSEQ multiplex PCR; TCRdb's table is partial and in-frame only. The sample includes about 150,000 clones, 8.5% to 14% seen only once; the top ten take roughly 1.9%. This TCR was recovered from a young man in good health. The specimen was central memory CD4+ T cells from blood. The chain recombines TRBV4-1 with TRBJ2-1; 12 bases are shared with TRBD2. The CDR3 reads CASSQGTSGNVAYNEQFF. CDR3 bases: TGCGCCAGCAGCCAAGGGACTAGCGGGAATGTCGCCTACAATGAGCAGTTCTTC.